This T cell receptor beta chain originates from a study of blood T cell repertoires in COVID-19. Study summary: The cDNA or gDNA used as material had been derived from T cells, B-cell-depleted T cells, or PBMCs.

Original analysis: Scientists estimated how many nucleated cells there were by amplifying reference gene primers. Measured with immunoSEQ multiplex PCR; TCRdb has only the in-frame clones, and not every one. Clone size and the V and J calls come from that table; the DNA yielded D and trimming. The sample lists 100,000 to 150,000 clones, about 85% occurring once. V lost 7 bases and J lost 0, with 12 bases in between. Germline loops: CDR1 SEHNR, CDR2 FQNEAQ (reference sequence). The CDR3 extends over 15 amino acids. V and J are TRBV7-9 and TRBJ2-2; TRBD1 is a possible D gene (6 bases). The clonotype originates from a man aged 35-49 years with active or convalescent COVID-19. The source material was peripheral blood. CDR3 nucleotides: TGTGCCAGCACCGAACAGGGCACGAACACCGGGGAGCTGTTTTTT. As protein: CASTEQGTNTGELFF.